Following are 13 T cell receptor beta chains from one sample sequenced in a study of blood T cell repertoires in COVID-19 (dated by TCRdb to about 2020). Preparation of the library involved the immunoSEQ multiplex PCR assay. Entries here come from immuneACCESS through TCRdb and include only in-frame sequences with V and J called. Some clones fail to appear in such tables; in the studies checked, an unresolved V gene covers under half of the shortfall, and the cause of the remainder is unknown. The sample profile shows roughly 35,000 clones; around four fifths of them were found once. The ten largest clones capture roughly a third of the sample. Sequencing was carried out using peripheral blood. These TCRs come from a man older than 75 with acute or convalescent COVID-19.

The CDR3 protein is CASSSYRGQAYEQYF. In DNA, the CDR3 is TGTGCCAGCAGTTCCTACCGGGGACAGGCGTACGAGCAGTACTTC. V and J are TRBV11-2 and TRBJ2-7; 8 positions agree with TRBD1. The V gene end was trimmed by 6 bases and the J gene end by 4 bases; junction bases not matched to a gene: 11. Germline CDR1 SGHAT, CDR2 FQNNGV. CDR3 length equals 15 residues.

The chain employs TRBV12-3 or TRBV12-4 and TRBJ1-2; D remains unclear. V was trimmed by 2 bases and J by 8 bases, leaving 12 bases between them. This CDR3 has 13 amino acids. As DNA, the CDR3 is TGTGCCAGCAGTTTAACAGCGAGCGGCGGCTACACCTTC. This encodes CASSLTASGGYTF.

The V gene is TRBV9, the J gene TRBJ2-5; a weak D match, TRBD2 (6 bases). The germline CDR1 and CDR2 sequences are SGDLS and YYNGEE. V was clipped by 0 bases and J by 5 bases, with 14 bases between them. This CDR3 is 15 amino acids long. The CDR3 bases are TGTGCCAGCAGCGTAGCTGGGGGGATTGAGGAGACCCAGTACTTC. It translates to CASSVAGGIEETQYF.

CDR3 sequence (DNA): TGTGCCAGTAGTATAGATAAAGGGACAGCCAACTCTAACTATGGCTACACCTTC. Encoded protein: CASSIDKGTANSNYGYTF. J is TRBJ1-2 and V is TRBV19; TRBD1 matches at 7 bases. The CDR3 length is 18 residues. Germline-derived CDR1 and CDR2 are LNHDA and SQIVND (reference sequence). The V and J ends lost 0 bases and 0 bases, in that order; junction bases with no gene match: 10.

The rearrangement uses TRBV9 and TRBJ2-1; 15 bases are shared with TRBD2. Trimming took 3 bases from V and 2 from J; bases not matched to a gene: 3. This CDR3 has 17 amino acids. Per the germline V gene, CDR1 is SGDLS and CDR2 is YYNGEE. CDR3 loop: CASSARTSGGAYNEQFF. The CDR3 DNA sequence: TGTGCCAGCAGCGCCCGGACTAGCGGGGGGGCCTACAATGAGCAGTTCTTC.

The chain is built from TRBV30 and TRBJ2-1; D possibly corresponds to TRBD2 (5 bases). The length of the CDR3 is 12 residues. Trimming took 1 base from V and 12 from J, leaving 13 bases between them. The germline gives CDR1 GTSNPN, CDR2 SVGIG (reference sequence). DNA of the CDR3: TGTGCCTGGAGTGACATTCACAGCGGGCAGTTCTTC. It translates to CAWSDIHSGQFF.

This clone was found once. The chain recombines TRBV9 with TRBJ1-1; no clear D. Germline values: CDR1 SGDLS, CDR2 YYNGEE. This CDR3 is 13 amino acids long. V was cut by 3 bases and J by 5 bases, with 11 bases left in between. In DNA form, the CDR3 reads TGTGCCAGCAGCGAGGGAGGTAGGACTGAAGCTTTCTTT. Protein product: CASSEGGRTEAFF.

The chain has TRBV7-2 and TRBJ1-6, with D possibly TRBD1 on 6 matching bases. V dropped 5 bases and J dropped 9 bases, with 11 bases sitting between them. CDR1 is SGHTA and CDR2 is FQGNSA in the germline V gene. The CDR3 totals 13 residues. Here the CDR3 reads CASSGRGGSPLHF. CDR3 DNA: TGTGCCAGCAGCGGTAGAGGGGGTTCACCCCTCCACTTT.

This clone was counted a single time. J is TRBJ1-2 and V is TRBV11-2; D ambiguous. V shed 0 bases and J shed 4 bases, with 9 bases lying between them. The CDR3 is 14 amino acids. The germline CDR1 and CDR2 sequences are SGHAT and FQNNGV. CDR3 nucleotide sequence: TGTGCCAGCAGCTTAGACAGTTCCGTCTATGGCTACACCTTC. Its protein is CASSLDSSVYGYTF.

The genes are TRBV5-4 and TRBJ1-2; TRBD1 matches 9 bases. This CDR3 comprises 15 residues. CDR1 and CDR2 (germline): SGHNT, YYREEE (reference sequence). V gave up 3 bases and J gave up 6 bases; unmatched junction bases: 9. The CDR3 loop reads CASSSQQGAVDGYTF. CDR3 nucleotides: TGTGCCAGCAGCTCCCAACAGGGGGCTGTAGATGGCTACACCTTC.

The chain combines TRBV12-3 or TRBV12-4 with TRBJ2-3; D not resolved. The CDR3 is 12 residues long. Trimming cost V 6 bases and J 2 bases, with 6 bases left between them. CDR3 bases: TGTGCCAGCAGCTATTCCACAGATACGCAGTATTTT. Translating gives CASSYSTDTQYF.

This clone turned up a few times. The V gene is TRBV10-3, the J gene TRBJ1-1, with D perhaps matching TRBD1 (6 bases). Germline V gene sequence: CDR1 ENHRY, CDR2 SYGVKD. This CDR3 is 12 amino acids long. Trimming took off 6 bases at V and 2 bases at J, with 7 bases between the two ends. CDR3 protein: CAIRQGNTEAFF. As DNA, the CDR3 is TGTGCCATCAGACAGGGAAACACTGAAGCTTTCTTT.

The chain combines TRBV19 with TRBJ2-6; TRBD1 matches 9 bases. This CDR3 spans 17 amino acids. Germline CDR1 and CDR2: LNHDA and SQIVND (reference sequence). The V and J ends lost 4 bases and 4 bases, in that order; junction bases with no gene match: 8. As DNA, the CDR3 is TGTGCCAGTAGTACCGGGACAGGGTCATCCGGGGCCAACGTCCTGACTTTC. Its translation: CASSTGTGSSGANVLTF. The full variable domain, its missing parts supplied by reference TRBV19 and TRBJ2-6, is DGGITQSPKYLFRKEGQNVTLSCEQNLNHDAMYWYRQDPGQGLRLIYYSQIVNDFQKGDIAEGYSVSREKKESFPLTVTSAQKNPTAFYLCASSTGTGSSGANVLTFGAGSRLTVL.